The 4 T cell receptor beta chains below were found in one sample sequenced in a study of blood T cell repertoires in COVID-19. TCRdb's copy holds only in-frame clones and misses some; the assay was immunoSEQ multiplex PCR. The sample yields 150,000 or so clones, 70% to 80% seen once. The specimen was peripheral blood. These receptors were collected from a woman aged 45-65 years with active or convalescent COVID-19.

The CDR3, as DNA: TGTGCCAGCAAACCGAGCGGGACCAATGAGCAGTTCTTC. Residues: CASKPSGTNEQFF. V gene TRBV27 combines with J gene TRBJ2-1; TRBD2 aligns across 7 bases. This CDR3 region has 13 residues. J gave up 6 bases and V 7 bases, and 6 bases lay outside the gene matches. CDR1 MNHEY and CDR2 SMNVEV come from the germline V gene (reference sequence).

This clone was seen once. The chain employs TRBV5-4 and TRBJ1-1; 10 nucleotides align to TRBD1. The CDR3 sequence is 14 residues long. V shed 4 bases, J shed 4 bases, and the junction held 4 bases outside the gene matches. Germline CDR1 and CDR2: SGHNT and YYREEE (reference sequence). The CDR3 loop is CASSPDRGSTEAFF. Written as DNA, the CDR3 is TGTGCCAGCAGCCCGGACAGGGGGAGCACTGAAGCTTTCTTT.

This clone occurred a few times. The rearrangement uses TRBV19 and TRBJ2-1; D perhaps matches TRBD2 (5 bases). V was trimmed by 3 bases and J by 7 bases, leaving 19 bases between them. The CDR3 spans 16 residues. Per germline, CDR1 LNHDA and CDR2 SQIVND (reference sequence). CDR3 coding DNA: TGTGCCAGTAGTATTATGCTAACCGGGATGGGGAATGAGCAGTTCTTC. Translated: CASSIMLTGMGNEQFF.

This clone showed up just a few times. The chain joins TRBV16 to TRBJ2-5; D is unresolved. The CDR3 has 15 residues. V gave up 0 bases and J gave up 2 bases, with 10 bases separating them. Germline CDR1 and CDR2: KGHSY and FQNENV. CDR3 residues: CASSQSGRFQETQYF. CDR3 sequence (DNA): TGTGCCAGCAGCCAATCAGGCAGGTTTCAAGAGACCCAGTACTTC.